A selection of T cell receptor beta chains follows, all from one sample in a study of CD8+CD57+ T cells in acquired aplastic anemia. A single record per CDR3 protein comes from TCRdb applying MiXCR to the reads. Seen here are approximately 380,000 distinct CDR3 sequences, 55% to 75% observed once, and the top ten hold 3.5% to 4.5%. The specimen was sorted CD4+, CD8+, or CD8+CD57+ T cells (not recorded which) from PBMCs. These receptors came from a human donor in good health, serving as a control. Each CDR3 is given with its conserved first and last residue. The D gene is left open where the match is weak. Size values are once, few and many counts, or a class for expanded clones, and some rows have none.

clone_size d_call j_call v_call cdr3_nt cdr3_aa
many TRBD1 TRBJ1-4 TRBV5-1 TGCGCCAGCAGCTTGGAGATACAGGGGGCCGGTGAAAAACTGTTTTTT CASSLEIQGAGEKLFF
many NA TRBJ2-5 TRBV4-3 TGCGCCAGCAGCCAAGATGGGTTGGGGGAGACCCAGTACTTC CASSQDGLGETQYF
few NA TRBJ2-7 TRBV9 TGTGCCAGCAGCGTAGCTCCTGAGGCCTACGAGCAGTACTTC CASSVAPEAYEQYF
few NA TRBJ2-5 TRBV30 TGTGCCTGGAGTTCGGACTTCAGACACCTCCAAGAGACCCAGTACTTC CAWSSDFRHLQETQYF
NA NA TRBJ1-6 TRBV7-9 TGTGCCAGCAGCAGAGGGAAGGCAAGCTCCTACGACCAGTTT CASSRGKASSYDQF
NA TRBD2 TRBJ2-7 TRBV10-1 TGCGCCAGCAGTGACGGGGCTAGCGGCGACTCCTCCTACGAGCAGTACTTC CASSDGASGDSSYEQYF
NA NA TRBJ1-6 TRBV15 TGTGCCACCAGCAGAGATACGTTAACGGGGGATAATTCACCCCTCCACTTT CATSRDTLTGDNSPLHF
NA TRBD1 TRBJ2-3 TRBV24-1 TGTGCCACCAGTGACCTTCCCGGGACAGGGAACCGCCCCACAGATACGCAGTATTTT CATSDLPGTGNRPTDTQYF
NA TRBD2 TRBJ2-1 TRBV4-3 TGCGCCAGCAGCCACGTAAAAATAGCGGGGGGACTCGGTGAGCAGTTCTTC CASSHVKIAGGLGEQFF
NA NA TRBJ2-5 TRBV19 TGTGCCACAGGACAGTCGGAGACCCAGTACTTC CATGQSETQYF
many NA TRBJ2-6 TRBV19 TGTGCCAGTATAGGATGGACCTCTGGGGCCAACGTCCTGACTTTC CASIGWTSGANVLTF
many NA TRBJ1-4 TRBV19 TGTGCCAGTAGTATGTCAGGGGATGAAAAACTGTTTTTT CASSMSGDEKLFF
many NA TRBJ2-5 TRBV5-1 TGCGCCAGCAGCTTGGCTCCGACCAGCGAGGAGACCCAGTACTTC CASSLAPTSEETQYF
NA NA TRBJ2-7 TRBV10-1 TGCGCCAGCAGCCGGAATACCCCCTCCTACGAGCAGTACTTC CASSRNTPSYEQYF
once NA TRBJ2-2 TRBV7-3 TGTGCCAGCAGCCGCGCCAGTAACTATAATTCACCCCTCTTTTTT CASSRASNYNSPLFF
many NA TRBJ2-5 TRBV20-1 TGCAGTGCTAGCAGGAATACTAAAGAGACCCAGTACTTC CSASRNTKETQYF
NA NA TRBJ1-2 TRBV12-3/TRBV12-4 TGTGCCAGCAGGGGACCGGGACGAGTGGAAGCTCATGGCTACACCTTC CASRGPGRVEAHGYTF
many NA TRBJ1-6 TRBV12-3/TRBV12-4 TGTGCCAGCAGTTTAAATGCAGCCCCCCTCCACTTT CASSLNAAPLHF
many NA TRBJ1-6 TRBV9 TGTGCCAGCAGCGTGGGTGGACAGCCTAATTCACCCCTCCACTTT CASSVGGQPNSPLHF
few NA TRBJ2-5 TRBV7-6 TGTGCCAGCAGCTTCGATCGCCAAGGAGGGGAGACCCAGTACTTC CASSFDRQGGETQYF
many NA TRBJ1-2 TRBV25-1 TGTGCCAGCAGTGAATTAGGGCGGTCAGCTAACTATGGCTACACCTTC CASSELGRSANYGYTF
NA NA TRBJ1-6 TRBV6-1 TGTGCCAGCAACGGAGGCCGGGACATCGGAGGTTCACCCCTCCACTTT CASNGGRDIGGSPLHF